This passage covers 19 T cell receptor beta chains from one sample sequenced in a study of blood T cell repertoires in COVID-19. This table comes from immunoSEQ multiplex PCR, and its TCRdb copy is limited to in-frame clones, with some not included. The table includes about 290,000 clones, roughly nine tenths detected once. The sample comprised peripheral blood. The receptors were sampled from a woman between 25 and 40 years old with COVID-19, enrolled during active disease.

As DNA, the CDR3 is TGTGCCAGTAGTCGTACCGACTATAGCAATCAGCCCCAGCATTTT. It codes for CASSRTDYSNQPQHF. The chain joins TRBV19 to TRBJ1-5; D gene ambiguous. CDR3 size: 15 residues. Germline V lookup: CDR1 LNHDA, CDR2 SQIVND (reference sequence). V was trimmed by 5 bases and J by 0 bases, leaving 11 bases between them.

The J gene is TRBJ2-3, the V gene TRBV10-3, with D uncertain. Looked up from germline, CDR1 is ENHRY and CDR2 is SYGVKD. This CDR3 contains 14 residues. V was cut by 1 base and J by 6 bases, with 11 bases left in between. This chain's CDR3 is CAISELNQADTQYF. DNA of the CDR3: TGTGCCATCAGTGAGTTGAATCAGGCGGATACGCAGTATTTT.

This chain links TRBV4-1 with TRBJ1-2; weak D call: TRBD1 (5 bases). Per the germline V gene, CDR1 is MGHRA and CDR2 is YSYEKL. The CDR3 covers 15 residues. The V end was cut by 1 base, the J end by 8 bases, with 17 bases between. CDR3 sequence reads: CASSQVDAGRGGYTF. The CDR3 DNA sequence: TGCGCCAGCAGCCAAGTAGATGCGGGGCGCGGGGGCTACACCTTC.

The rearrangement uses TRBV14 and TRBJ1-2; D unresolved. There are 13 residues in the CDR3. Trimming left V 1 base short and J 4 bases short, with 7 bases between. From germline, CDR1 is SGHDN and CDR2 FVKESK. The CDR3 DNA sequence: TGTGCCAGCAGCCAAGGAGAGAGCTATGGCTACACCTTC. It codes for CASSQGESYGYTF.

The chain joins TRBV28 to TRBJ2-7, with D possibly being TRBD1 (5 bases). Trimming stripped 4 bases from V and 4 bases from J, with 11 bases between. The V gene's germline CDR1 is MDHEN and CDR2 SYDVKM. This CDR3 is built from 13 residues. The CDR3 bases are TGTGCCAGCAGTTATGGGGCGGCGTACGAGCAGTACTTC. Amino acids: CASSYGAAYEQYF. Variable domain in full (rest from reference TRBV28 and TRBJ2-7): DVKVTQSSRYLVKRTGEKVFLECVQDMDHENMFWYRQDPGLGLRLIYFSYDVKMKEKGDIPEGYSVSREKKERFSLILESASTNQTSMYLCASSYGAAYEQYFGPGTRLTVT.

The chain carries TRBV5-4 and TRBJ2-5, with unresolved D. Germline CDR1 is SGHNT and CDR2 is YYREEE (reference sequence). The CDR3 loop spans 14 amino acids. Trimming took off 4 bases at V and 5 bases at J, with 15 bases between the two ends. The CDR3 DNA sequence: TGTGCCAGCAGCCCCTCGCCCCGGTGGGAGACCCAGTACTTC. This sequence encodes CASSPSPRWETQYF.

CDR3 region: CSVERNRADGYTF. The CDR3 region has the DNA TGCAGCGTCGAGAGGAACAGGGCAGATGGCTACACCTTC. The chain combines TRBV29-1 with TRBJ1-2, with a possible D match to TRBD1 (6 bases). This CDR3 comprises 13 residues. V shed 6 bases and J shed 6 bases, with 17 bases lying between them. The germline V gene encodes CDR1 SQVTM and CDR2 ANQGSEA.

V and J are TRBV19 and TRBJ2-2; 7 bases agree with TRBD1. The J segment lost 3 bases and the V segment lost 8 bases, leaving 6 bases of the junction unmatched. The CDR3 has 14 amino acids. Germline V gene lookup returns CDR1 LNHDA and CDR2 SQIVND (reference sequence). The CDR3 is CASQGVGDTGELFF. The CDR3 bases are TGTGCCAGTCAGGGGGTAGGTGACACCGGGGAGCTGTTTTTT.

In DNA, the CDR3 is TGTGCCAGCAGCTTGTCCCCGACGGGGGGCAACGTGGATGAGCAGTTCTTC. Protein product: CASSLSPTGGNVDEQFF. V usage is TRBV11-2 and J usage is TRBJ2-1; possibly TRBD2 for D (7 bases). V was clipped by 3 bases and J by 8 bases, with 23 bases between them. The germline gives CDR1 SGHAT, CDR2 FQNNGV. The CDR3 contains 17 residues.

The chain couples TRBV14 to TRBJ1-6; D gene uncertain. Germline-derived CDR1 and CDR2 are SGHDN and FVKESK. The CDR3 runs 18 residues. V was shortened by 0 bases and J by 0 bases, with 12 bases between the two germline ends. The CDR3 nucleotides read TGTGCCAGCAGCCAAGAAGAGCGGAGAAGCTCCTATAATTCACCCCTCCACTTT. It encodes CASSQEERRSSYNSPLHF. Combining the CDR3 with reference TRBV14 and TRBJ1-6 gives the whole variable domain EAGVTQFPSHSVIEKGQTVTLRCDPISGHDNLYWYRRVMGKEIKFLLHFVKESKQDESGMPNNRFLAERTGGTYSTLKVQPAELEDSGVYFCASSQEERRSSYNSPLHFGNGTRLTVT.

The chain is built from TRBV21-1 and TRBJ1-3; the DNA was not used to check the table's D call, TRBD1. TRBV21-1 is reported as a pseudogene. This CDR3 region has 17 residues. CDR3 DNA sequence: TGTGCCAGCAGCACAAACCGGGACAGTCCCTCTGGAAACACCATATATTTT. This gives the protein CASSTNRDSPSGNTIYF.

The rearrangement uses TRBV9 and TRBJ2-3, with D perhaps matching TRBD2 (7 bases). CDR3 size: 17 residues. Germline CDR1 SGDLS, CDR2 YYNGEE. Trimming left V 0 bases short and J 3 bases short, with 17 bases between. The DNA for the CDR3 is TGTGCCAGCAGCGTAGGCTTTGGGGGGGCTGTTACAGATACGCAGTATTTT. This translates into CASSVGFGGAVTDTQYF. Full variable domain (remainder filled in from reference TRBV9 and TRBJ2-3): DSGVTQTPKHLITATGQRVTLRCSPRSGDLSVYWYQQSLDQGLQFLIQYYNGEERAKGNILERFSAQQFPDLHSELNLSSLELGDSALYFCASSVGFGGAVTDTQYFGPGTRLTVL.

The CDR3 DNA is TGTGCCAGCAGTGGACTAGCGGAAAACTACGAGCAGTACTTC. This encodes CASSGLAENYEQYF. The genes are TRBV4-2 and TRBJ2-7; 10 positions match TRBD2. The CDR3 extends over 14 amino acids. The V gene's germline CDR1 is LGHNA and CDR2 YNFKEQ. With V trimmed by 6 bases and J by 3 bases, 5 bases remained unmatched.

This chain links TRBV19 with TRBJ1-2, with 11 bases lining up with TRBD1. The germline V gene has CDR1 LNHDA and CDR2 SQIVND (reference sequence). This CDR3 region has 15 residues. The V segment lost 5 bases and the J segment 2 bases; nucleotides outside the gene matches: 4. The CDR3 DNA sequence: TGTGCCAGTAGTTTGGGACAGGGGGAAAACTATGGCTACACCTTC. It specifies CASSLGQGENYGYTF. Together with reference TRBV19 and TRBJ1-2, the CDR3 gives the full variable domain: DGGITQSPKYLFRKEGQNVTLSCEQNLNHDAMYWYRQDPGQGLRLIYYSQIVNDFQKGDIAEGYSVSREKKESFPLTVTSAQKNPTAFYLCASSLGQGENYGYTFGSGTRLTVV.

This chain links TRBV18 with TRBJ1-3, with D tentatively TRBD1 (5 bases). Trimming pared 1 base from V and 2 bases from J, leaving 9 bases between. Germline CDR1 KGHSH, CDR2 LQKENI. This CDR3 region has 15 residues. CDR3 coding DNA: TGTGCCAGCTCACCACGACAGCTCACTGGAAACACCATATATTTT. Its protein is CASSPRQLTGNTIYF.

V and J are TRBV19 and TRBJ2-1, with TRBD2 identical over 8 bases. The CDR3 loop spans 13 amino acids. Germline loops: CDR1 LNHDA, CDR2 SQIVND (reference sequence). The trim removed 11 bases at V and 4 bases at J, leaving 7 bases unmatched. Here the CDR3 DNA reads TGTGCCTCCCAGAGCGGGGGATACAATGAGCAGTTCTTC. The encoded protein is CASQSGGYNEQFF.

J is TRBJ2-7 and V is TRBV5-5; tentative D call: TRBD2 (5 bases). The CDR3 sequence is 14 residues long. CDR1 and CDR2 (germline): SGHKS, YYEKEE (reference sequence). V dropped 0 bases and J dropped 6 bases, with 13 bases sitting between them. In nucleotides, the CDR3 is TGTGCCAGCAGCTTGGGGGCGGGTCCAGGCGAGCAGTACTTC. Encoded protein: CASSLGAGPGEQYF.

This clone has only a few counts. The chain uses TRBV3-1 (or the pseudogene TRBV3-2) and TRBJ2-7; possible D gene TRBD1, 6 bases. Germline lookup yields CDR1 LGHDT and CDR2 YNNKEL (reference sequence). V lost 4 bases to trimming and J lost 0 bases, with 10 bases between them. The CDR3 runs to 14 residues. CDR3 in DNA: TGTGCCAGCAGCCGGACAGCCGGCTCCTACGAGCAGTACTTC. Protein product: CASSRTAGSYEQYF.

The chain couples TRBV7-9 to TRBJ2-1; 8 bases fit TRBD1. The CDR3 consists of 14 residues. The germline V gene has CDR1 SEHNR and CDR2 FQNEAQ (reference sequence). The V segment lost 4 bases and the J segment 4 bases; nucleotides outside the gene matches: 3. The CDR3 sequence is CASSSGGPYNEQFF. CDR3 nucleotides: TGTGCCAGCAGCTCAGGGGGCCCGTACAATGAGCAGTTCTTC.